This T cell receptor (beta chain) was recorded in a study of T cells after somatic rescue of genetic block. This CDR3 has 12 residues. Germline loops: CDR1 KGHSH, CDR2 LQKENI. J was trimmed by 9 bases and V by 3 bases; bases with no gene match: 2. This clone was detected only a few times. This table comes from immunoSEQ multiplex PCR, and its TCRdb copy is limited to in-frame clones, with some not included. This table holds 9,500 to 15,000 clones, about two thirds found once. This sequence originates from a boy aged 5 to 17. Sequenced: peripheral blood mononuclear cells (PBMCs). The chain couples TRBV18 to TRBJ1-1, with 9 nucleotides matching TRBD1. The CDR3 DNA is TGTGCCAGCTCACCGACAGGGGGGCAAGCTTTCTTT. Residues: CASSPTGGQAFF. Combining the CDR3 with reference TRBV18 and TRBJ1-1 gives the whole variable domain NAGVMQNPRHLVRRRGQEARLRCSPMKGHSHVYWYRQLPEEGLKFMVYLQKENIIDESGMPKERFSAEFPKEGPSILRIQQVVRGDSAAYFCASSPTGGQAFFGQGTRLTVV.